The 12 T cell receptor beta chains reported below all come from one sample, sequenced in a study of cytomegalovirus exposure and HLA in healthy donors. With 60 Vbeta and 13 Jbeta primers, the PCR was carried out. Generated by immunoSEQ multiplex PCR, the TCRdb table keeps only in-frame clones and is missing some. The sample lists fewer than 150,000 clones; about 83% were seen once. Sequences were obtained from PBMCs. Receptors were obtained from a woman aged 40 to 49 in good health and CMV-seropositive.

CDR3 region: CASSTTTGTGYGYTF. The CDR3 DNA reads TGTGCCAGCAGCACTACTACAGGGACGGGCTATGGCTACACCTTC. This chain joins TRBV9 and TRBJ1-2, with D maybe TRBD1 (6 bases). V was clipped by 4 bases and J by 4 bases, with 17 bases between them. The CDR3 loop spans 15 amino acids. The V gene's germline CDR1 is SGDLS and CDR2 YYNGEE.

The V and J genes are TRBV5-4 and TRBJ2-3, with 8 nucleotides matching TRBD2. CDR3 length: 17 amino acids. Germline assignment: CDR1 SGHNT and CDR2 YYREEE (reference sequence). The junction had 11 bases not matched to a gene; V was cut back by 0 bases and J by 5 bases. The CDR3 here is CASSLGGSGVQGDTQYF. CDR3 in DNA: TGTGCCAGCAGCTTGGGGGGTAGCGGGGTCCAGGGAGATACGCAGTATTTT.

This sequence joins TRBV27 and TRBJ2-5; 9 bases fit TRBD2. This CDR3 contains 15 residues. V gave up 4 bases and J gave up 6 bases; unmatched junction bases: 9. CDR1 and CDR2 from the germline V gene are MNHEY and SMNVEV (reference sequence). CDR3 nucleotides: TGTGCCAGCAGTTCAATTAGCGGGGGCCCCCAGACCCAGTACTTC. Translation gives CASSSISGGPQTQYF.

The rearrangement links TRBV10-3 to TRBJ2-3; TRBD1 might be the D (5 bases). V dropped 10 bases and J dropped 2 bases, with 10 bases sitting between them. This CDR3 contains 12 residues. The germline CDR1 and CDR2 sequences are ENHRY and SYGVKD. As DNA, the CDR3 is TGTGCCACTTTGGACAACACAGATACGCAGTATTTT. It translates to CATLDNTDTQYF.

V and J are TRBV9 and TRBJ2-7, with D possibly TRBD2 on 6 matching bases. Per the germline V gene, CDR1 is SGDLS and CDR2 is YYNGEE. Trimming took off 3 bases at V and 7 bases at J, with 17 bases between the two ends. The CDR3 totals 14 residues. CDR3 coding DNA: TGTGCCAGCAGCGAGGGCCCAATGGGGAGGGAGCAGTACTTC. It is translated as CASSEGPMGREQYF.

The V and J genes are TRBV5-1 and TRBJ2-5; TRBD1 aligns across 10 bases. The J call could be wrong; TRBJ2-7 is a better fit for the DNA end. The length of the CDR3 is 15 residues. Germline V CDR1 and CDR2: SGHRS, YFSETQ. DNA of the CDR3: TGCGCCAGCAGCTTGTCGGGACAGGGGAGCTACGAGCAGTACTTC. Residues: CASSLSGQGSYEQYF.

This chain uses TRBV6-1 with TRBJ1-6; the D gene is possibly TRBD1 (5 bases). V lost 4 bases to trimming and J lost 7 bases, with 14 bases between them. The CDR3 loop spans 15 amino acids. Per the germline V gene, CDR1 is MNHNS and CDR2 is SASEGT. CDR3 nucleotides: TGTGCCAGCAGTGGCAGCAGGGTAGAGAATTCACCCCTCCACTTT. Amino acids: CASSGSRVENSPLHF.

The chain uses TRBV5-4 and TRBJ2-7, with D maybe TRBD2 (5 bases). The CDR3 is made up of 14 amino acids. The V end was cut by 0 bases, the J end by 1 base, with 8 bases between. In germline, CDR1 is SGHNT, CDR2 YYREEE (reference sequence). CDR3 DNA: TGTGCCAGCAGCTTGGGAGCGGAGTCCTACGAGCAGTACTTC. It encodes CASSLGAESYEQYF.

On this clone itself: At one end, the junction sequence differs from germline, possibly due to a read error. The V and J genes are TRBV7-7 and TRBJ2-5; 8 bases fit TRBD2. This CDR3 comprises 17 residues. Germline-derived CDR1 and CDR2 are SSHAT and FNYEAQ (reference sequence). The CDR3 here is CASSLVSGVGSGETQYF. DNA of the CDR3: TGTGCTAGCAGCTTAGTTAGCGGGGTAGGATCGGGAGAGACCCAGTACTTC.

This clone showed up just a few times. The rearrangement links TRBV2 to TRBJ2-3; 14 bases are a match to TRBD2. The germline CDR1 and CDR2 sequences are SNHLY and FYNNEI. The ends lost 7 bases at V and 5 bases at J; junction bases unmatched: 11. The CDR3 length is 17 residues. The CDR3 region is CASNGLTSGRAEDTQYF. CDR3 DNA sequence: TGTGCCAGCAATGGTCTGACTAGCGGGAGGGCCGAAGATACGCAGTATTTT.

V gene TRBV15 combines with J gene TRBJ1-2; D ambiguous. Trimming cost V 0 bases and J 0 bases, with 5 bases left between them. The germline CDR1 and CDR2 sequences are LNHNV and YYDKDF (reference sequence). The CDR3 is made up of 14 amino acids. The CDR3 spells CATSRDFTNYGYTF. The CDR3, as DNA: TGTGCCACCAGCAGAGATTTCACTAACTATGGCTACACCTTC.

The genes are TRBV7-8 and TRBJ1-1; TRBD1 might be the D (5 bases). Germline lookup yields CDR1 SGHVS and CDR2 FQNEAQ. V lost 2 bases to trimming and J lost 1 base, with 11 bases between them. The CDR3 totals 15 residues. Here the CDR3 DNA reads TGTGCCAGCAGCTTATTAGGGGTCTGGAACACTGAAGCTTTCTTT. Its protein product is CASSLLGVWNTEAFF.